The 17 T cell receptor beta chains below were found in one sample sequenced in a study of CXCR3-negative and CXCR3-positive naive CD8 T cells (dated by TCRdb to the late 2010s). These receptors lack a known antigen. Sequencing instrument: NextSeq 550. The Human TCR Profiling Kit (MiLaboratory) was used to prepare UMI-labeled 5' RACE TRB cDNA libraries. TCRdb reprocessed the sequencing reads and holds a single record per CDR3 protein sequence, with no DNA. This sample's table contains about 150,000 distinct CDR3 sequences. Clones ranked in the top ten supply 0.49% of the sample. General findings and caveats noted by the study authors: TRB CDR3s from CXCR3-positive naive cells showed higher hydrophobicity (lower Kidera factor 4), lower energy, and higher strength and volume indices than CXCR3-negative naive cells.

Sequenced: naive CXCR3+ CD8+ T cells from blood. Explained via the paper, the cell subset or site label denotes: CD45RO-CCR7+CD27+CD95- naive CD8+ T cells expressing CXCR3 (TNR3+). These TCRs come from a human donor in good health. Some clones in this sample may be carry-over from other donors' samples.

The genes are TRBV6-1 and TRBJ2-1; TCRdb's D gene call, TRBD2, goes unchecked for lack of DNA. The CDR3 totals 15 residues. Germline loops: CDR1 MNHNS, CDR2 SASEGT. The chain's CDR3 is CASSGRDSNYNEQFF.

The rearrangement links TRBV5-1 to TRBJ1-1; TCRdb's D call of TRBD1 is untestable without DNA. Per germline, CDR1 SGHRS and CDR2 YFSETQ. The length of the CDR3 is 11 residues. Here the CDR3 reads CASSQGTGAFF.

J is TRBJ2-5 and V is TRBV11-3; checking the TCRdb D call of TRBD2 is not possible without DNA. The CDR3 spans 16 residues. CDR1 is SGHNT and CDR2 is YENEEA in the germline V gene. CDR3 in amino acids: CASSLRTAGYQETQYF. The full variable domain, completed using reference TRBV11-3 and TRBJ2-5, is EAGVVQSPRYKIIEKKQPVAFWCNPISGHNTLYWYLQNLGQGPELLIRYENEEAVDDSQLPKDRFSAERLKGVDSTLKIQPAELGDSAVYLCASSLRTAGYQETQYFGPGTRLLVL.

The rearrangement uses TRBV6-5 and TRBJ2-5; TCRdb returns TRBD1, unconfirmable since there is no DNA. CDR3 length: 17 residues. Germline CDR1 reads MNHEY; CDR2 reads SVGAGI. This CDR3 is CASSPNIPRGRGETQYF.

The chain joins TRBV7-6 to TRBJ2-5; the TRBD2 assignment by TCRdb is unverifiable without DNA. The CDR3 is 16 amino acids. Per germline, CDR1 SGHVS and CDR2 FNYEAQ. CDR3 residues: CASSLNQRGGRETQYF.

The gene calls are TRBV7-9 and TRBJ2-2; as DNA is missing, the TRBD1 call by TCRdb cannot be tested. The V gene's germline CDR1 is SEHNR and CDR2 FQNEAQ (reference sequence). This CDR3 contains 16 residues. CDR3 sequence reads: CASSSPDRGSTGELFF.

This chain links TRBV29-1 with TRBJ2-1. The germline CDR1 and CDR2 sequences are SQVTM and ANQGSEA. The CDR3 runs to 12 residues. Here the CDR3 reads CSVEDRYNEQFF.

The rearrangement joins TRBV2 to TRBJ2-2; TCRdb's D gene call, TRBD2, goes unchecked for lack of DNA. Per the germline V gene, CDR1 is SNHLY and CDR2 is FYNNEI. This CDR3 spans 16 amino acids. The CDR3 sequence is CASSEGGPTLTGELFF.

The chain uses TRBV7-9 and TRBJ2-7; TCRdb's D call, TRBD1, is unchecked because there is no DNA. The CDR3 consists of 17 residues. The germline CDR1 and CDR2 sequences are SEHNR and FQNEAQ (reference sequence). The CDR3: CASSSVKGRTDSYEQYF.

V gene TRBV29-1 combines with J gene TRBJ1-1; there is no DNA to check the TCRdb D call of TRBD1. The CDR3 extends over 15 amino acids. CDR1 is SQVTM, CDR2 ANQGSEA, per germline. This chain's CDR3 is CSVDEDWQGNTEAFF.

The J gene is TRBJ1-3, the V gene TRBV27; the TCRdb D gene call, TRBD1, has no DNA to confirm it. CDR1 and CDR2 from the germline V gene are MNHEY and SMNVEV (reference sequence). The CDR3 is 15 amino acids. The CDR3 here is CASSRDRGVGNTIYF.

The chain uses TRBV20-1 and TRBJ2-7; TCRdb calls TRBD1, which cannot be checked without DNA. CDR1 is DFQATT and CDR2 is SNEGSKA in the germline V gene (reference sequence). CDR3 length equals 13 residues. Here the CDR3 reads CSATLGGYYEQYF.

This chain connects TRBV5-1 to TRBJ2-7; TCRdb gives TRBD2 as the D gene, but with no DNA this cannot be confirmed. The CDR3 sequence is 15 residues long. Germline lookup yields CDR1 SGHRS and CDR2 YFSETQ. This CDR3 reads CASSLVGGGTYEQYF.

The rearrangement links TRBV6-2 or TRBV6-3 to TRBJ2-7; the D gene TCRdb calls, TRBD1, cannot be checked with no DNA. This CDR3 spans 14 amino acids. CDR1 is MNHEY, CDR2 SVGEGT, per germline. CDR3 region: CASSPGTGYYEQYF.

The genes are TRBV7-2 and TRBJ2-7; TCRdb picks TRBD2, but there is no DNA to check that call. Germline CDR1 reads SGHTA; CDR2 reads FQGNSA. The CDR3 sequence is 15 residues long. CDR3: CASSFSLGISYEQYF.

This chain links TRBV12-3 or TRBV12-4 with TRBJ2-7; TCRdb's D gene call, TRBD2, goes unchecked for lack of DNA. The CDR3 extends over 14 amino acids. CDR3 residues: CASSPTSGRNEQYF.

The chain is built from TRBV20-1 and TRBJ1-3; TCRdb lists TRBD1, though no DNA is available to test this call. The CDR3 totals 18 residues. The germline gives CDR1 DFQATT, CDR2 SNEGSKA (reference sequence). CDR3 protein: CSARDHRGTGEAGNTIYF.